The 19 T cell receptor beta chains presented below share a single source sample, sequenced in a study of long-term antiretroviral therapy in people with HIV (dated by TCRdb to between 2021 and 2024). The immunoSEQ hsTCRB v3.0 assay was used at survey level resolution to sequence the TRB variable region. Not all clones reach the TCRdb copy of this immuneACCESS table, which keeps in-frame sequences only. Checked studies attribute under half of the gap to unresolved V genes and leave the rest unexplained. In this sample the table shows about 38,000 clones, approximately 79% of which occur a single time. In total, the top ten clones hold around 5% of the sample. The sequencing used unsorted PBMCs, collected 1.5 years after starting antiretroviral therapy. These receptors came from a man between 18 and 35 years old with HIV.

This clone occurred a few times. J is TRBJ1-2 and V is TRBV30, with 8 bases aligning to TRBD1. The CDR3 has 13 amino acids. V was clipped by 8 bases and J by 4 bases; unmatched bases: 9. Germline V gives CDR1 GTSNPN, CDR2 SVGIG (reference sequence). CDR3 protein: CAHQQGDSYGYTF. The CDR3 DNA reads as TGTGCCCACCAACAGGGGGATAGCTATGGCTACACCTTC. The entire variable domain, with the rest obtained from reference TRBV30 and TRBJ1-2, is as follows: SQTIHQWPATLVQPVGSPLSLECTVEGTSNPNLYWYRQAAGRGLQLLFYSVGIGQISSEVPQNLSASRPQDRQFILSSKKLLLSDSGFYLCAHQQGDSYGYTFGSGTRLTVV.

The chain is built from TRBV4-2 and TRBJ1-5; D call uncertain. The CDR3 extends over 14 amino acids. Germline V lookup: CDR1 LGHNA, CDR2 YNFKEQ. V dropped 3 bases and J dropped 2 bases, with 8 bases sitting between them. The CDR3 DNA reads as TGTGCCAGCAGCCAGTTCGGGGGCAATCAGCCCCAGCATTTT. The encoded protein is CASSQFGGNQPQHF.

The V gene is TRBV5-4, the J gene TRBJ2-7; a possible D gene is TRBD1 (6 bases). Trimming shortened V by 4 bases and J by 2 bases, and 28 bases separated the two germline ends. The CDR3 has 19 amino acids. Germline V gene sequence: CDR1 SGHNT, CDR2 YYREEE (reference sequence). The CDR3 protein is CASSLTSGTFLTGTYEQYF. The DNA of the CDR3 is TGTGCCAGCAGCCTTACCTCCGGGACATTTCTCACCGGAACCTACGAGCAGTACTTC.

The chain joins TRBV5-1 to TRBJ2-5; D is perhaps TRBD1 (5 bases). Germline-derived CDR1 and CDR2 are SGHRS and YFSETQ. The germline V and J ends were trimmed by 0 bases and 4 bases, with 7 bases remaining between them. The CDR3 is 13 amino acids. CDR3: CASSLGQPETQYF. In nucleotides, the CDR3 is TGCGCCAGCAGCTTGGGACAGCCAGAGACCCAGTACTTC.

The chain couples TRBV6-5 to TRBJ1-2; TRBD1 might be the D (6 bases). Germline V CDR1 and CDR2: MNHEY, SVGAGI. CDR3 length equals 13 residues. Trimming shortened V by 2 bases and J by 6 bases, and 10 bases separated the two germline ends. The DNA for the CDR3 is TGTGCCAGCAGTTACCGGGGGGCGCATGGCTACACCTTC. Residues: CASSYRGAHGYTF.

The chain recombines TRBV25-1 with TRBJ1-2, with 7 bases identical to TRBD1. Trimming took 7 bases from V and 8 from J; bases not matched to a gene: 10. Per the germline V gene, CDR1 is MGHDK and CDR2 is SYGVNS. The CDR3 covers 13 residues. The CDR3 nucleotides are TGTGCCAGCACCCCAGGGGGGGTGAGGGGCTACACCTTC. Translated: CASTPGGVRGYTF.

V gene TRBV6-5 combines with J gene TRBJ2-3, with D perhaps matching TRBD1 or TRBD2 (5 bases each). The CDR3 spans 15 residues. Trimming shortened V by 6 bases and J by 4 bases, and 17 bases separated the two germline ends. Germline CDR1 MNHEY, CDR2 SVGAGI. In nucleotides, the CDR3 is TGTGCCAGCAGGGGGAATGGGGCCGGGGCAGATACGCAGTATTTT. Translation gives CASRGNGAGADTQYF.

The J gene is TRBJ2-2, the V gene TRBV27, with unresolved D. Trimming left V 3 bases short and J 1 base short, with 3 bases between. This CDR3 is 13 amino acids long. Germline V gene data show CDR1 as MNHEY and CDR2 as SMNVEV (reference sequence). The CDR3 DNA is TGTGCCAGCAGTTTTAGGAACACCGGGGAGCTGTTTTTT. Encoded protein: CASSFRNTGELFF.

V is TRBV18 and J is TRBJ1-2; TRBD1 aligns across 7 bases. Per germline, CDR1 KGHSH and CDR2 LQKENI. The V gene end was trimmed by 2 bases and the J gene end by 7 bases; junction bases not matched to a gene: 7. The CDR3 totals 14 residues. CDR3 DNA sequence: TGTGCCAGCTCACCAGGCAGGGGGACCGGTGGCTACACCTTC. It yields the protein CASSPGRGTGGYTF.

The chain links TRBV9 to TRBJ2-7, with 8 positions matching TRBD1. This CDR3 is 15 amino acids long. Unmatched junction bases numbered 6, after V lost 0 bases and J lost 4 bases. CDR1 SGDLS and CDR2 YYNGEE come from the germline V gene. The CDR3 region is CASSVGQGTRYEQYF. In DNA, the CDR3 is TGTGCCAGCAGCGTAGGACAGGGGACGAGATACGAGCAGTACTTC.

This chain links TRBV6-5 with TRBJ1-2; a weak D match, TRBD1 (6 bases). Trimming shortened V by 8 bases and J by 3 bases, and 16 bases separated the two germline ends. CDR1 and CDR2 (germline): MNHEY, SVGAGI. The CDR3 runs 14 residues. The CDR3 is CASLKTGADYGYTF. The CDR3 bases are TGTGCCAGCCTAAAGACAGGAGCAGACTATGGCTACACCTTC.

CDR3 protein: CATRPEANFNTGELFF. The CDR3 bases are TGCGCAACTCGTCCCGAGGCGAATTTTAACACCGGGGAGCTGTTTTTT. The V gene is TRBV5-1, the J gene TRBJ2-2; D not resolved. CDR1 and CDR2 (germline): SGHRS, YFSETQ. This CDR3 is built from 16 residues.

The rearrangement uses TRBV19 and TRBJ2-1, with TRBD2 matching 10 bases. Losses at the gene ends were 8 bases for V and 3 bases for J; bases not matched to a gene: 7. Germline CDR1 reads LNHDA; CDR2 reads SQIVND (reference sequence). The CDR3 spans 15 residues. The CDR3 reads CASLPTSGFYNEQFF. The CDR3, as DNA: TGTGCCAGTCTCCCGACTAGCGGGTTCTACAATGAGCAGTTCTTC.

The gene calls are TRBV7-3 and TRBJ1-1; D is perhaps TRBD1 (5 bases). The V end was cut by 4 bases, the J end by 5 bases, with 8 bases between. CDR1 SGHTA and CDR2 FQGTGA come from the germline V gene. The CDR3 contains 12 residues. The CDR3: CASSSEGTEAFF. The CDR3 DNA reads as TGTGCCAGCAGCTCTGAGGGGACTGAAGCTTTCTTT.

This clone occurred a few times. V usage is TRBV5-1 and J usage is TRBJ2-1, with D uncertain. The CDR3 length is 13 residues. V shed 5 bases and J shed 5 bases, with 11 bases lying between them. Germline V gene sequence: CDR1 SGHRS, CDR2 YFSETQ. CDR3 loop: CASSLNTNNEQFF. The CDR3 DNA reads as TGCGCCAGCAGTTTGAATACTAACAATGAGCAGTTCTTC.

This chain joins TRBV5-4 and TRBJ1-3; D gene ambiguous. Germline V lookup: CDR1 SGHNT, CDR2 YYREEE (reference sequence). V was pared by 4 bases and J by 8 bases, with 13 bases between. The CDR3 contains 13 residues. CDR3: CASSTKGVDTIYF. The CDR3 nucleotides are TGTGCCAGCAGCACGAAGGGTGTAGACACCATATATTTT.

The CDR3 sequence: CASSLTQNEAFF. In nucleotides, the CDR3 is TGTGCCAGCAGCTTGACCCAGAATGAAGCTTTCTTT. This chain joins TRBV5-6 and TRBJ1-1; D not resolved. In germline, CDR1 is SGHDT, CDR2 YYEEEE. This CDR3 contains 12 residues. The V gene lost 1 base and the J gene lost 7 bases, with 8 bases spanning the gap.

Judged by abundance, this clone is medium-sized. The rearrangement uses TRBV10-1 and TRBJ1-2; 11 positions match TRBD1. Germline V gene sequence: CDR1 WNHNN, CDR2 SYGVQD (reference sequence). Trimming took 7 bases from V and 4 from J; bases not matched to a gene: 8. The CDR3 length is 15 residues. Here the CDR3 reads CASNRTGGLIYGYTF. As DNA, the CDR3 is TGCGCCAGCAATAGGACAGGGGGCTTGATCTATGGCTACACCTTC.

This chain connects TRBV11-2 to TRBJ1-2; D unresolved. V lost 1 base, J lost 2 bases, and 8 bases lay in between. This CDR3 spans 14 amino acids. Germline CDR1 reads SGHAT; CDR2 reads FQNNGV. The CDR3 coding sequence is TGTGCCAGCAGCTTAGGGCCGGCGAACTATGGCTACACCTTC. Its translation: CASSLGPANYGYTF.